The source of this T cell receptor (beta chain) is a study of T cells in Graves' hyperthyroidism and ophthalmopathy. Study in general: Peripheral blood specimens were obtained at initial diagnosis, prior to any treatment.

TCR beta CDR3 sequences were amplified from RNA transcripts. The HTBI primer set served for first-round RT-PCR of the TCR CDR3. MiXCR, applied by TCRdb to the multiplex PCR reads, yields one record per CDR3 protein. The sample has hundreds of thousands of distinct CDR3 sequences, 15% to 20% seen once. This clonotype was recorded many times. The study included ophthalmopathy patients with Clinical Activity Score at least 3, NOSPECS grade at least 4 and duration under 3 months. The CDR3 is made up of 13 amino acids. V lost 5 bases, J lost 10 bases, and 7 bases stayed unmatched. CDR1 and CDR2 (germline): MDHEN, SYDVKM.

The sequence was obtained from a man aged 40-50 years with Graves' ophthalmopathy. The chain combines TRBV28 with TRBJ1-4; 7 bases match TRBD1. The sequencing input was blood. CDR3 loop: CASSNRQGGKLFF. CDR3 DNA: TGTGCCAGCAGTAACCGACAGGGTGGAAAACTGTTTTTT.